The T cell receptor beta chain described here comes from a study of regulatory T cells in long-lasting Graves disease. Study-level findings and limits: The researchers studied only peripheral blood, not thyroid tissue.

The time point: persistent/refractory GD, antithyroid drugs over 5 years with positive TRAb. TCR sequences were obtained from RNA taken from PBMCs. Relying on iRepertoire HTBI primers and Arm-PCR of CDR3 regions, the team built TCR beta libraries. TCRdb re-derived calls from the multiplex PCR reads in MiXCR, one entry per CDR3 protein. The top ten clones hold under 9% of a sample with hundreds of thousands of distinct CDR3 sequences, less than 25% of them seen once. This clonotype was seen at least ten times. Its antigen is currently unknown. Per the germline V gene, CDR1 is SNHLY and CDR2 is FYNNEI. The length of the CDR3 is 13 residues. With 0 bases removed from V and 6 bases from J, the gap between germline ends came to 9 bases.

The V gene is TRBV2, the J gene TRBJ2-7; D is unresolved. This TCR derives from a female donor with Graves disease. The input for sequencing was peripheral blood mononuclear cells (PBMCs), taken when the disease was refractory, from a patient treated with antithyroid drugs. Here the CDR3 reads CASSEAPLGEQYF. CDR3 DNA sequence: TGTGCCAGCAGTGAAGCGCCCCTTGGCGAGCAGTACTTC.